This is a list of T cell receptor beta chains from one sample in a study of shared T cell receptors in the human thymus. Produced via immunoSEQ multiplex PCR; TCRdb's table is partial and in-frame only. This table has 600,000 or so clones, approximately 89% appearing once. The sample was also linked to a second study, of human thymus T cells.

The sequenced material came from thymocytes. The receptors stem from a boy younger than two with a congenital heart defect. Each CDR3 is given with its conserved first and last residue. Each record gives: J gene, D gene, V gene, clone size, CDR3 protein, CDR3 DNA. A D gene is named only where the DNA matches it firmly. Size is stated for part of the rows, as once, few or many counts, or as a class when the clone is expanded.

TRBJ2-3,TRBD2,TRBV18,NA,CASSPNGTSGGGADTQYF,TGTGCCAGCTCACCAAACGGGACTAGCGGGGGCGGGGCAGATACGCAGTATTTT
TRBJ1-5,NA,TRBV2,NA,CASSEGLPDGDQPQHF,TGTGCCAGCAGTGAGGGACTTCCGGACGGGGATCAGCCCCAGCATTTT
TRBJ2-1,TRBD1,TRBV14,once,CASSQSPGGLNEQFF,TGTGCCAGCAGCCAATCCCCAGGGGGCTTAAATGAGCAGTTCTTC
TRBJ2-7,NA,TRBV28,few,CASSPRGGHEQYF,TGTGCCAGCAGTCCAAGGGGGGGCCACGAGCAGTACTTC
TRBJ2-1,NA,TRBV28,NA,CASSSQGGDQSFF,TGTGCCAGCAGTTCCCAGGGGGGAGACCAGTCGTTCTTC
TRBJ2-7,NA,TRBV28,NA,CASSILHGGSYEQYF,TGTGCCAGCAGCATTCTCCACGGGGGTTCCTACGAGCAGTACTTC
TRBJ1-1,NA,TRBV11-2,NA,CASSVHRNDHTEAFF,TGTGCCAGCAGCGTCCACAGGAACGATCACACTGAAGCTTTCTTT
TRBJ2-2,NA,TRBV11-2,NA,CASSLTRASNTGELFF,TGTGCCAGCAGCTTAACCAGGGCTTCGAACACCGGGGAGCTGTTTTTT
TRBJ1-5,TRBD1,TRBV10-3,NA,CAISGQGATGQPQHF,TGTGCCATCAGTGGACAGGGGGCGACGGGTCAGCCCCAGCATTTT
TRBJ2-2,TRBD2,TRBV11-2,NA,CASSLVGEGPGELFF,TGTGCCAGCAGCTTAGTCGGGGAGGGACCCGGGGAGCTGTTTTTT
TRBJ1-4,NA,TRBV14,NA,CASSPRQPNEKLFF,TGTGCCAGCAGCCCACGACAGCCCAATGAAAAACTGTTTTTT
TRBJ1-2,NA,TRBV4-1,NA,CASSQDNSVNYGYTF,TGCGCCAGCAGCCAAGATAACAGTGTTAACTATGGCTACACCTTC
TRBJ2-1,TRBD2,TRBV14,few,CASNPGTSGREAYNEQFF,TGTGCCAGCAACCCCGGGACTAGCGGGAGAGAGGCGTACAATGAGCAGTTCTTC
TRBJ2-3,NA,TRBV27,NA,CASSLTRGTDTQYF,TGTGCCAGCAGTTTGACTAGGGGCACAGATACGCAGTATTTT
TRBJ1-2,NA,TRBV27,NA,CASSLSPGVGYGYTF,TGTGCCAGCAGTTTATCTCCAGGGGTGGGCTATGGCTACACCTTC
TRBJ2-2,NA,TRBV5-8,NA,CASRFLYANTGELFF,TGTGCCAGCCGTTTCCTCTACGCGAACACCGGGGAGCTGTTTTTT
TRBJ1-2,TRBD1,TRBV28,NA,CASSWGTDYGYTF,TGTGCCAGCAGTTGGGGGACAGACTATGGCTACACCTTC
TRBJ2-7,TRBD1,TRBV14,NA,CASSQERTGGSYEQYF,TGTGCCAGCAGCCAAGAGAGGACAGGCGGCTCCTACGAGCAGTACTTC
TRBJ2-1,NA,TRBV5-4,NA,CASSLGLSSYNEQFF,TGTGCCAGCAGCTTGGGTCTAAGCTCCTACAATGAGCAGTTCTTC
TRBJ2-7,TRBD2,TRBV30,NA,CAWSVTSEAGEGREYF,TGTGCCTGGAGTGTAACCTCCGAAGCGGGAGAGGGGAGGGAGTACTTC
TRBJ2-1,NA,TRBV5-5,NA,CASSPGTSPGNEQFF,TGTGCCAGCAGCCCCGGGACTTCCCCGGGGAATGAGCAGTTCTTC
TRBJ2-5,NA,TRBV6-5,NA,CASSYSNTAQETQYF,TGTGCCAGCAGTTACTCGAATACAGCCCAAGAGACCCAGTACTTC
TRBJ2-7,TRBD2,TRBV19,NA,CASSIYGTSGDYEQYF,TGTGCCAGTAGTATATACGGGACTAGCGGAGACTACGAGCAGTACTTC
TRBJ1-1,TRBD1,TRBV19,few,CASMDRDRVDTEAFF,TGTGCCAGTATGGACCGGGACAGGGTTGACACTGAAGCTTTCTTT
TRBJ2-3,TRBD2,TRBV5-1,NA,CASIAGGDSTDTQYF,TGCGCCAGCATAGCGGGGGGAGATAGCACAGATACGCAGTATTTT
TRBJ1-5,TRBD1,TRBV2,NA,CASRPWTGRNQPQHF,TGTGCCAGCAGACCCTGGACAGGGAGGAACCAGCCCCAGCATTTT
TRBJ1-5,NA,TRBV4-1,NA,CASSQDLGRDQPQHF,TGCGCCAGCAGCCAAGACTTGGGGAGGGATCAGCCCCAGCATTTT
TRBJ2-3,NA,TRBV25-1,few,CASSEYRSHHRADTQYF,TGTGCCAGCAGTGAATATCGCTCCCATCATCGAGCAGATACGCAGTATTTT
TRBJ1-4,NA,TRBV15,NA,CATSRDQGREKLFF,TGTGCCACCAGCAGAGATCAGGGCCGTGAAAAACTGTTTTTT
TRBJ1-3,TRBD1,TRBV2,few,CASSEVGQVSGNTIYF,TGTGCCAGCAGTGAAGTCGGACAGGTCTCTGGAAACACCATATATTTT
TRBJ1-1,NA,TRBV14,NA,CASSQWVLRRDTEAFF,TGTGCCAGCAGCCAATGGGTTCTCAGGAGGGACACTGAAGCTTTCTTT
TRBJ1-5,NA,TRBV5-6,NA,CASSLWDTLNQPQHF,TGTGCCAGCAGCTTGTGGGACACTTTAAATCAGCCCCAGCATTTT
TRBJ2-7,TRBD1,TRBV14,NA,CASSQGQTYEQYF,TGTGCCAGCAGCCAGGGACAGACCTACGAGCAGTACTTC
TRBJ1-5,NA,TRBV6-5,NA,CASSKGGSQPQHF,TGTGCCAGCAGTAAGGGGGGGAGTCAGCCCCAGCATTTT
TRBJ2-1,TRBD2,TRBV7-2,NA,CASSDWTRQTGPIEQFF,TGTGCCAGCAGCGATTGGACTAGACAAACCGGCCCAATTGAGCAGTTCTTC
TRBJ2-4,NA,TRBV4-1,NA,CASSQTDRIAKNIQYF,TGCGCCAGCAGCCAAACAGACAGAATAGCCAAAAACATTCAGTACTTC
TRBJ2-7,NA,TRBV28,few,CASSSQTGTSYEQYF,TGTGCCAGCAGTTCCCAGACAGGGACTTCCTACGAGCAGTACTTC
TRBJ2-2,TRBD1,TRBV27,few,CASSFSRGQGLGETGELFF,TGTGCCAGCAGTTTCTCCAGGGGACAGGGCCTAGGGGAGACCGGGGAGCTGTTTTTT
TRBJ2-2,TRBD1,TRBV9,NA,CASSEYTYRGQSTGELFF,TGTGCCAGCAGCGAATACACATACAGGGGGCAGAGCACCGGGGAGCTGTTTTTT
TRBJ2-1,TRBD1,TRBV2,NA,CASYDRGPPPFYNEQFF,TGTGCCAGCTATGACAGGGGGCCCCCCCCCTTTTACAATGAGCAGTTCTTC
TRBJ1-1,TRBD1,TRBV30,NA,CAWSRQGFTEAFF,TGTGCCTGGAGTCGACAGGGGTTCACTGAAGCTTTCTTT
TRBJ2-6,NA,TRBV19,NA,CASSIVGTVLSGANVLTF,TGTGCCAGTAGTATAGTGGGTACAGTACTCTCTGGGGCCAACGTCCTGACTTTC
TRBJ1-1,NA,TRBV7-2,NA,CASSLRTANTEAFF,TGTGCCAGCAGCTTAAGGACAGCGAACACTGAAGCTTTCTTT
TRBJ1-5,TRBD1,TRBV28,NA,CASRMDRGPLSCNQPQHF,TGTGCCAGCAGGATGGACAGGGGACCTTTAAGTTGCAATCAGCCCCAGCATTTT
TRBJ2-3,TRBD2,TRBV23-1,NA,CASSRGGPGLHTDTQYF,TGCGCCAGCAGTCGGGGCGGTCCGGGACTACACACAGATACGCAGTATTTT
TRBJ2-1,NA,TRBV4-1,NA,CASSQDKARGSHSEQFF,TGCGCCAGCAGCCAAGATAAGGCACGGGGGTCGCACAGTGAGCAGTTCTTC
TRBJ2-7,NA,TRBV21-1,NA,CASSKAEQGSYYEQYF,TGTGCCAGCAGCAAAGCAGAACAGGGTTCGTACTACGAGCAGTACTTC
TRBJ2-7,NA,TRBV6-1,NA,CATSDKPGYEQYF,TGTGCCACTTCGGACAAACCAGGCTACGAGCAGTACTTC
TRBJ2-5,NA,TRBV6-5,NA,CASSSSGQGGETQYF,NA
TRBJ1-3,TRBD1,TRBV7-9,NA,CASSLARDRGPLSGNTIYF,TGTGCCAGCAGCTTAGCGAGGGACAGGGGGCCGTTATCTGGAAACACCATATATTTT
TRBJ2-7,TRBD2,TRBV5-1,NA,CASSPRTSYEQYF,TGCGCCAGCAGCCCCCGGACTAGCTACGAGCAGTACTTC
TRBJ2-1,TRBD2,TRBV27,NA,CASSSIASGSREQFF,TGTGCCAGCAGTTCAATAGCTAGCGGGAGTCGGGAGCAGTTCTTC
TRBJ2-6,NA,TRBV9,NA,CASSVDRNSGANVLTF,TGTGCCAGCAGCGTTGACAGAAACTCTGGGGCCAACGTCCTGACTTTC
TRBJ2-1,TRBD2,TRBV6-5,NA,CASVASGSHNEQFF,TGTGCCAGTGTGGCTAGCGGGAGCCACAATGAGCAGTTCTTC